Included here is one T cell receptor (beta chain) sequence, with context. Its antigen is not known. The record originates from a study of identical twins. Points from the study as a whole: Rather than following the same donors, the conclusions depended on cross-sectional statistical analysis.

Unique molecular identifiers were in the cDNA, with template-switch universal primer binding. TCRdb recomputed calls from the 5' RACE reads with MiXCR, one row per CDR3 protein. Seen here are about 240,000 distinct CDR3 sequences, roughly 10% observed once, and the top ten hold less than 12%. The receptor comes from a man aged 45-60 years in good health. Sequencing was done on a sample of memory T cells sorted from blood.

This CDR3 is CASSLAYVLGTGELFF. The CDR3 nucleotides read TGTGCCAGCAGCCTAGCCTACGTGCTGGGGACCGGGGAGCTGTTTTTT. The chain uses TRBV14 and TRBJ2-2; unclear D gene. V lost 4 bases and J 5 bases, leaving 17 bases between the germline ends. Germline assignment: CDR1 SGHDN and CDR2 FVKESK. The length of the CDR3 is 16 residues.